This entry lists 31 T cell receptor beta chains sequenced from one sample in a study of blood T cell repertoires in COVID-19. Assay used: immunoSEQ multiplex PCR; TCRdb lists only in-frame clones, some missing. The sample carries about 90,000 clones, around 92% recorded once. Input material: peripheral blood. The receptor set was obtained from a man aged 45-65 years with COVID-19, enrolled during active disease.

The table lists this clone with a count of one. V usage is TRBV7-9 and J usage is TRBJ1-1; D remains ambiguous. CDR3 size: 11 residues. V gave up 5 bases and J gave up 5 bases, with 6 bases separating them. Germline V gives CDR1 SEHNR, CDR2 FQNEAQ (reference sequence). The CDR3 DNA sequence: TGTGCCAGCAGCCGGGATACTGAAGCTTTCTTT. It translates to CASSRDTEAFF. Drawing the rest from reference TRBV7-9 and TRBJ1-1, the complete variable domain is DTGVSQNPRHKITKRGQNVTFRCDPISEHNRLYWYRQTLGQGPEFLTYFQNEAQLEKSRLLSDRFSAERPKGSFSTLEIQRTEQGDSAMYLCASSRDTEAFFGQGTRLTVV.

The chain links TRBV5-5 to TRBJ1-4, with TRBD1 as a possible D gene (5 bases). V lost 4 bases and J lost 4, with 14 bases in between. From germline, CDR1 is SGHKS and CDR2 YYEKEE (reference sequence). CDR3 length: 15 residues. CDR3 amino acids: CASSPGLRLNEKLFF. The DNA of the CDR3 is TGTGCCAGCAGCCCAGGGCTCCGCCTTAATGAAAAACTGTTTTTT.

CDR3: CASSQWTGTAYNEQFF. CDR3 nucleotide sequence: TGTGCCAGCAGCCAATGGACCGGGACAGCCTACAATGAGCAGTTCTTC. The chain uses TRBV14 and TRBJ2-1, with 7 bases lining up with TRBD1. Trimming removed 2 bases from V and 2 bases from J; junction bases left unmatched: 6. Germline V gene data show CDR1 as SGHDN and CDR2 as FVKESK. The CDR3 sequence is 16 residues long.

This clone was found once. The chain links TRBV5-1 to TRBJ2-3; no clear D. Germline V lookup: CDR1 SGHRS, CDR2 YFSETQ. This CDR3 has 16 amino acids. V was pared by 4 bases and J by 2 bases, with 17 bases between. CDR3 sequence (DNA): TGCGCCAGCAGCGCCCCCCTTGTAGATTCCACAGATACGCAGTATTTT. Translated: CASSAPLVDSTDTQYF.

This clone was found a few times. This chain connects TRBV3-1 (or the pseudogene TRBV3-2) to TRBJ1-4, with 10 positions matching TRBD1. The CDR3 has 15 residues. J was trimmed by 7 bases and V by 1 base; bases with no gene match: 3. Germline CDR1 is LGHDT and CDR2 is YNNKEL (reference sequence). The CDR3 loop reads CASSQGGTGAEKLFF. The CDR3 DNA reads TGTGCCAGCAGCCAAGGAGGGACAGGGGCTGAAAAACTGTTTTTT.

The chain has TRBV7-2 and TRBJ2-1; D is unresolved. Germline V gives CDR1 SGHTA, CDR2 FQGNSA. The CDR3 contains 15 residues. V lost 8 bases and J lost 4, with 18 bases in between. As DNA, the CDR3 is TGTGCCAGCTCTTCGTCCGCGACTGGGTACAATGAGCAGTTCTTC. Its translation: CASSSSATGYNEQFF.

The rearrangement uses TRBV30 and TRBJ1-1; tentatively, D is TRBD1 (5 bases). V lost 2 bases, J lost 5 bases, and 12 bases lay in between. Germline V CDR1 and CDR2: GTSNPN, SVGIG (reference sequence). The CDR3 length is 13 residues. The CDR3 spells CAWSLGGLTEAFF. The CDR3 nucleotides are TGTGCCTGGAGTTTGGGGGGTCTAACTGAAGCTTTCTTT. The full variable domain, rest sourced from reference TRBV30 and TRBJ1-1, is SQTIHQWPATLVQPVGSPLSLECTVEGTSNPNLYWYRQAAGRGLQLLFYSVGIGQISSEVPQNLSASRPQDRQFILSSKKLLLSDSGFYLCAWSLGGLTEAFFGQGTRLTVV.

This chain joins TRBV6-5 and TRBJ1-6, with D uncertain. CDR1 is MNHEY, CDR2 SVGAGI, per germline. The CDR3 length is 15 residues. The germline V and J ends were trimmed by 2 bases and 10 bases, with 15 bases remaining between them. The CDR3 protein is CASSYGGRHRSPLHF. CDR3 bases: TGTGCCAGCAGTTACGGTGGCAGGCATCGATCACCCCTCCACTTT.

The chain joins TRBV7-2 to TRBJ2-1, with 7 bases lining up with TRBD1. The germline V gene has CDR1 SGHTA and CDR2 FQGNSA. This CDR3 contains 14 residues. The V segment lost 6 bases and the J segment 9 bases; nucleotides outside the gene matches: 11. The CDR3 loop reads CASSRQGRSGEQFF. The CDR3 DNA reads as TGTGCCAGCAGTCGACAGGGACGGTCGGGTGAGCAGTTCTTC.

The chain is built from TRBV6-2 or TRBV6-3 and TRBJ2-4, with 8 nucleotides matching TRBD1. Looked up from germline, CDR1 is MNHEY and CDR2 is SVGEGT. The CDR3 sequence is 17 residues long. V shed 2 bases and J 3 bases; nucleotides not matched to a gene: 9. CDR3 coding DNA: TGTGCCAGCAGTTACGTTCGGCAGGGGGCGGGCAAAAACATTCAGTACTTC. This translates into CASSYVRQGAGKNIQYF.

The V call is TRBV29-1, the J call TRBJ2-7; 7 positions agree with TRBD1. Looked up from germline, CDR1 is SQVTM and CDR2 is ANQGSEA. V lost 7 bases, J lost 0 bases, and 9 bases stayed unmatched. The CDR3 is made up of 14 amino acids. The CDR3 reads CSAAGPGGSYEQYF. The CDR3 coding sequence is TGCAGCGCCGCAGGGCCAGGGGGCTCCTACGAGCAGTACTTC.

V usage is TRBV13 and J usage is TRBJ2-4, with D possibly TRBD2 on 5 matching bases. The germline V gene has CDR1 PRHDT and CDR2 FYEKMQ (reference sequence). CDR3 size: 18 residues. V gave up 6 bases and J gave up 0 bases, with 21 bases separating them. The DNA for the CDR3 is TGTGCCAGCAGTCCTAGCTCTACAGTTTTTCTAGCCAAAAACATTCAGTACTTC. Translated: CASSPSSTVFLAKNIQYF. Full variable domain (remainder filled in from reference TRBV13 and TRBJ2-4): AAGVIQSPRHLIKEKRETATLKCYPIPRHDTVYWYQQGPGQDPQFLISFYEKMQSDKGSIPDRFSAQQFSDYHSELNMSSLELGDSALYFCASSPSSTVFLAKNIQYFGAGTRLSVL.

This chain uses TRBV19 with TRBJ1-4; 8 bases match TRBD1. The CDR3 covers 16 residues. Germline-derived CDR1 and CDR2 are LNHDA and SQIVND (reference sequence). The trim removed 4 bases at V and 3 bases at J, leaving 7 bases unmatched. DNA of the CDR3: TGTGCCAGTAGTACAGTCCAACAGGGGGCTAATGAAAAACTGTTTTTT. Its translation is CASSTVQQGANEKLFF. Full variable domain (outside the CDR3, taken from reference TRBV19 and TRBJ1-4): DGGITQSPKYLFRKEGQNVTLSCEQNLNHDAMYWYRQDPGQGLRLIYYSQIVNDFQKGDIAEGYSVSREKKESFPLTVTSAQKNPTAFYLCASSTVQQGANEKLFFGSGTQLSVL.

V and J are TRBV9 and TRBJ1-2, with no clear D. The germline V and J ends were trimmed by 0 bases and 5 bases, with 8 bases remaining between them. This CDR3 spans 13 amino acids. The germline gives CDR1 SGDLS, CDR2 YYNGEE. The CDR3 loop is CASSVESGYGYTF. In DNA form, the CDR3 reads TGTGCCAGCAGCGTAGAGAGCGGGTATGGCTACACCTTC. The whole variable domain, filled in from reference TRBV9 and TRBJ1-2, reads DSGVTQTPKHLITATGQRVTLRCSPRSGDLSVYWYQQSLDQGLQFLIQYYNGEERAKGNILERFSAQQFPDLHSELNLSSLELGDSALYFCASSVESGYGYTFGSGTRLTVV.

The chain is built from TRBV7-9 and TRBJ2-6; 8 bases map to TRBD2. Germline values: CDR1 SEHNR, CDR2 FQNEAQ (reference sequence). The V gene end was trimmed by 5 bases and the J gene end by 2 bases; junction bases not matched to a gene: 2. CDR3 length equals 15 residues. The CDR3: CASSTRGAGANVLTF. The CDR3 region has the DNA TGTGCCAGCAGCACGCGGGGGGCTGGGGCCAACGTCCTGACTTTC.

The chain is built from TRBV18 and TRBJ2-7, with 9 bases aligning to TRBD2. CDR1 KGHSH and CDR2 LQKENI come from the germline V gene. Trimming cost V 3 bases and J 4 bases; bases outside gene matches: 10. The CDR3 covers 16 residues. CDR3 nucleotides: TGTGCCAGCTCACCGCCCCCGCGGGGGGGCCTTTACGAGCAGTACTTC. Residues: CASSPPPRGGLYEQYF.

The chain is built from TRBV4-3 and TRBJ1-2; TRBD1 matches 8 bases. Germline V lookup: CDR1 LGHNA, CDR2 YSLEER. Trimming removed 0 bases from V and 5 bases from J; junction bases left unmatched: 8. The CDR3 length is 16 residues. The DNA for the CDR3 is TGCGCCAGCAGCCAAGATCTGGGGAACAGGGGGTATGGCTACACCTTC. Translation: CASSQDLGNRGYGYTF.

The chain has TRBV9 and TRBJ2-2; the match to TRBD2 covers 8 bases. The junction had 4 bases not matched to a gene; V was cut back by 4 bases and J by 5 bases. The CDR3 contains 14 residues. Per the germline V gene, CDR1 is SGDLS and CDR2 is YYNGEE. CDR3 sequence: CASSRTSITGELFF. The CDR3 DNA is TGTGCCAGCAGCAGGACTAGCATTACCGGGGAGCTGTTTTTT.

The sample holds one count of this clone. The V and J genes are TRBV9 and TRBJ1-2; 10 bases are shared with TRBD1. The CDR3 has 14 residues. CDR1 SGDLS and CDR2 YYNGEE come from the germline V gene. V was clipped by 4 bases and J by 7 bases; unmatched bases: 7. The CDR3 protein is CASSLGTGVVGYTF. CDR3 in DNA: TGTGCCAGCAGCCTAGGGACAGGGGTTGTTGGCTACACCTTC.

The gene calls are TRBV18 and TRBJ1-5; a weak D match, TRBD1 (5 bases). The ends were cut back, 3 bases at V and 4 bases at J, with 10 bases in the middle. CDR3 size: 14 residues. Germline CDR1 reads KGHSH; CDR2 reads LQKENI. The CDR3 coding sequence is TGTGCCAGCTCACCCAGGGCCGGGAATCAGCCCCAGCATTTT. Protein sequence: CASSPRAGNQPQHF.

This chain joins TRBV21-1 and TRBJ2-7; the D call of TRBD1 is as the table states it, not checked on the DNA. TRBV21-1 is assigned pseudogene status. CDR3 length: 12 residues. Written as DNA, the CDR3 is TGTGCCAGACAACAGGGGAATGATGAGCAGTACTTC. Protein product: CARQQGNDEQYF.

By share, this clone ranks as medium-sized. This sequence joins TRBV6-2 or TRBV6-3 and TRBJ2-2; the D is unclear. The V end lost 0 bases, the J end lost 5 bases, and 4 bases lay between the germline ends. CDR1 is MNHEY, CDR2 SVGEGT, per germline. The CDR3 runs 13 residues. In DNA, the CDR3 is TGTGCCAGCAGTTACTCGGAGACCGGGGAGCTGTTTTTT. This codes for CASSYSETGELFF.

The chain combines TRBV9 with TRBJ1-1, with a weak D call TRBD1 (5 bases). Germline lookup yields CDR1 SGDLS and CDR2 YYNGEE. The CDR3 has 17 amino acids. Between the trimmed V and J ends, which lost 0 bases and 6 bases, there was a span of 21 bases. CDR3 DNA sequence: TGTGCCAGCAGCGTAGGGCCTGGTCTTCAGGGAAGCCCTGAAGCTTTCTTT. Translating it yields CASSVGPGLQGSPEAFF.

The chain combines TRBV7-6 with TRBJ2-2, with 13 bases fitting TRBD2. Germline lookup yields CDR1 SGHVS and CDR2 FNYEAQ. With 5 bases clipped from V and 8 bases from J, the junction kept 5 bases outside the gene matches. This CDR3 spans 15 amino acids. As DNA, the CDR3 is TGTGCCAGCAGCCTGGGACTAGCGGGGTCAGGGGAGCTGTTTTTT. Translating it yields CASSLGLAGSGELFF.

The J gene is TRBJ1-5, the V gene TRBV19; D is uncertain. The CDR3 runs 14 residues. Per the germline V gene, CDR1 is LNHDA and CDR2 is SQIVND (reference sequence). Trimming took off 8 bases at V and 0 bases at J, with 11 bases between the two ends. CDR3 residues: CASRTKNSNQPQHF. Here the CDR3 DNA reads TGTGCCAGTCGCACAAAAAATAGCAATCAGCCCCAGCATTTT.

The chain couples TRBV18 to TRBJ2-7; 9 bases are a match to TRBD2. The ends lost 2 bases at V and 1 base at J; junction bases unmatched: 6. Germline V CDR1 and CDR2: KGHSH, LQKENI. The CDR3 sequence is 16 residues long. DNA of the CDR3: TGTGCCAGCTCACCAAATAGCCTAGCGGGGTCCTACGAGCAGTACTTC. As protein: CASSPNSLAGSYEQYF.

This chain links TRBV4-2 with TRBJ1-2, with D tentatively TRBD1 (6 bases). Per the germline V gene, CDR1 is LGHNA and CDR2 is YNFKEQ. V was shortened by 4 bases and J by 4 bases, with 19 bases between the two germline ends. The CDR3 runs 16 residues. This chain's CDR3 is CASSPHLRTESYGYTF. The CDR3 bases are TGTGCCAGCAGCCCACACCTAAGGACAGAAAGCTATGGCTACACCTTC.

This chain connects TRBV5-5 to TRBJ1-5; TRBD1 might be the D (6 bases). V lost 1 base and J lost 2, with 13 bases in between. The CDR3 runs 16 residues. From germline, CDR1 is SGHKS and CDR2 YYEKEE (reference sequence). The CDR3 reads CASSLTGGHGNQPQHF. CDR3 DNA sequence: TGTGCCAGCAGCTTGACGGGGGGCCATGGCAATCAGCCCCAGCATTTT.

In this sample, this clone turned up once. V usage is TRBV18 and J usage is TRBJ1-1; TRBD1 aligns across 10 bases. V was pared by 5 bases and J by 0 bases, with 6 bases of the junction left unmatched. This CDR3 region has 16 residues. Per the germline V gene, CDR1 is KGHSH and CDR2 is LQKENI. The CDR3 protein is CASSRGTGALNTEAFF. CDR3 DNA: TGTGCCAGCTCAAGAGGGACAGGGGCTTTGAACACTGAAGCTTTCTTT.

The chain joins TRBV27 to TRBJ2-3; D possibly corresponds to TRBD2 (5 bases). With 5 bases removed from V and 2 bases from J, the gap between germline ends came to 17 bases. This CDR3 contains 16 residues. Per germline, CDR1 MNHEY and CDR2 SMNVEV (reference sequence). The CDR3: CASSPIGNGNTDTQYF. The CDR3 nucleotides read TGTGCCAGCAGTCCCATCGGGAACGGGAACACAGATACGCAGTATTTT.

V gene TRBV7-8 combines with J gene TRBJ1-5, with 9 bases fitting TRBD1. Germline V CDR1 and CDR2: SGHVS, FQNEAQ. With V trimmed by 5 bases and J by 2 bases, 4 bases remained unmatched. The CDR3 length is 15 residues. The CDR3 spells CASSQGQGRNQPQHF. The CDR3 DNA reads as TGTGCCAGCAGCCAGGGACAGGGCCGCAATCAGCCCCAGCATTTT.